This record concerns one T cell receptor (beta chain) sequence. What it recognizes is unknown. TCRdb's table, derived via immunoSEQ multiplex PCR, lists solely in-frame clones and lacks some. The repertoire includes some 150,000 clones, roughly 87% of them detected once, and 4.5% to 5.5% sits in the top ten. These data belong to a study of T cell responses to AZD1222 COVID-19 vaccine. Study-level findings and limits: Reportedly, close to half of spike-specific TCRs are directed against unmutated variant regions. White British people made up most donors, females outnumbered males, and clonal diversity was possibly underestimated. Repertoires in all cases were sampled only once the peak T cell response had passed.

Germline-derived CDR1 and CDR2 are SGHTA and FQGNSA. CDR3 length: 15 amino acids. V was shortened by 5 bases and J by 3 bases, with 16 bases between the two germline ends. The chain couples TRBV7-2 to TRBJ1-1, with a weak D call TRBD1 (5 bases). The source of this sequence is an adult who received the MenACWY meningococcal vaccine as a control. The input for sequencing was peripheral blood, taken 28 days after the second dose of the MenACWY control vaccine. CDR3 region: CASSRKRGDHTEAFF. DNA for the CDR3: TGTGCCAGCAGCCGCAAAAGAGGGGATCACACTGAAGCTTTCTTT.